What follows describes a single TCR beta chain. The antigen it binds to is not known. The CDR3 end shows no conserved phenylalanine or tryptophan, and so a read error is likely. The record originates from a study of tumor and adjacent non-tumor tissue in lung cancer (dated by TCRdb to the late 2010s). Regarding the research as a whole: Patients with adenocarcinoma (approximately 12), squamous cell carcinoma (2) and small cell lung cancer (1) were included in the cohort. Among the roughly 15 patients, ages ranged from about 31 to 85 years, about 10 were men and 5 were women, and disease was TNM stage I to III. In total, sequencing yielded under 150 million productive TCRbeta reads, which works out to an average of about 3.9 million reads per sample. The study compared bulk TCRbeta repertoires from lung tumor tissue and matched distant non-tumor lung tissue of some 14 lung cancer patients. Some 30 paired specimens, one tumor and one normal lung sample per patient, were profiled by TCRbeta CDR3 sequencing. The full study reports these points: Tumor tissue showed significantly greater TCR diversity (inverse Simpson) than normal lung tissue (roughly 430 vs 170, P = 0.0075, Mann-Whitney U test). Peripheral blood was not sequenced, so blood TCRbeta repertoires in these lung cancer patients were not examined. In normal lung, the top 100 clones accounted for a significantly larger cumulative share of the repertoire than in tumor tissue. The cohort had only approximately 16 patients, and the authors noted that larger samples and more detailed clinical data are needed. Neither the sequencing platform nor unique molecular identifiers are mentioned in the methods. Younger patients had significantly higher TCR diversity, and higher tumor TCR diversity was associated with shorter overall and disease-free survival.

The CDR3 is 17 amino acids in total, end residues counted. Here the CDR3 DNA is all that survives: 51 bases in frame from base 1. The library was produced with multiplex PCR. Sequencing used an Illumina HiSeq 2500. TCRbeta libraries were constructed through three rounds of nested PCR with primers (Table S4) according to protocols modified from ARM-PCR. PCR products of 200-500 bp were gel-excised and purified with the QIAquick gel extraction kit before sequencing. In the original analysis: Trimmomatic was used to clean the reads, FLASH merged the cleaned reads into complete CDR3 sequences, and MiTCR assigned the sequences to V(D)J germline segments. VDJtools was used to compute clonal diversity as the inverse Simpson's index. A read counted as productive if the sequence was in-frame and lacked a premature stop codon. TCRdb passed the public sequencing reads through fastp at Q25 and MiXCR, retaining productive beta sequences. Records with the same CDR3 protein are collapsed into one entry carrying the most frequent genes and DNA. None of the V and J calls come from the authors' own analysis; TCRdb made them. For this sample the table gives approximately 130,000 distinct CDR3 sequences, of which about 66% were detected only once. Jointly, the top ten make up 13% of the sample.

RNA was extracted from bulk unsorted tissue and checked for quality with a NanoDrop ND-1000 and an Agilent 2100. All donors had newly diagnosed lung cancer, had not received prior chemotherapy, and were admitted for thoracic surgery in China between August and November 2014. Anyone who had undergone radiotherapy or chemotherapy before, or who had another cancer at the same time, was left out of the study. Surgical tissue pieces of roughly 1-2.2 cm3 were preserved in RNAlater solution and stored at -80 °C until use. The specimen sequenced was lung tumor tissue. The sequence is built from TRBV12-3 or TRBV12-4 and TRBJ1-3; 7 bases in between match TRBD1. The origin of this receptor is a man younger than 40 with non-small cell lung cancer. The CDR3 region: CATSLPRQGVSGNIIYL. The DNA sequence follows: TGTGCCACCAGTTTACCCAGACAGGGTGTTTCTGGAAACATCATATATCTT.